The sequence of this TCR beta chain was determined in a study of early T cells in non-severe SARS-CoV-2 infection (dated by TCRdb to the early 2020s). About the investigation overall: Because TCR sequencing was done on bulk RNA from unsorted whole blood, the alpha and beta chains could not be paired. Overall results and qualifications from the work: Matching against VDJdb was skewed toward anti-spike CD8 responses, likely underestimated virus-specific expansions, and missed private and CD4 specificities.

Set within a cohort of healthcare workers in London, UK, this nested case-control study involved weekly PCR testing of nasopharyngeal swabs along with blood sampling. Healthcare workers were enrolled in the week of the UK lockdown, from 23 to 31 March 2020, and were followed every week for up to roughly 16 weeks. From a lookup of the germline V gene (reference sequence), CDR1 and CDR2 are LGHDT and YNNKEL. The CDR3, cysteine through phenylalanine, is 14 amino acids long. The only DNA kept is the CDR3, 42 bases in frame from the first base. Deletion took 4 bases off V and 0 bases off J, with a span of 9 bases between the germline ends. Concerning this clonotype itself: There is no known antigen for this receptor. Per-base qualities were not stored, and no clone one base away is much larger.

The library was prepared using 5' RACE. Sequencing took place on a NextSeq 500. In the TCR library protocol, unique molecular identifiers were attached to individual cDNA molecules to correct for PCR bias and sequencing error. Both TCR alpha and beta chains were sequenced, and tight co-correlation was observed between alpha and beta sequence abundances in each sample. As for the original processing: Decombinator V4 was used to annotate TCR sequences for V gene, J gene and CDR3. TCRs were defined as expanded if a significant change between any two time points was detected under a Poisson model with p below 0.0001. TCR abundances were normalised to the total number of TCRs sequenced in each sample and reported as counts per million. TRAV1-2 paired with TRAJ12, TRAJ20 or TRAJ33 defined MAIT TCRs, while TRAV10 paired with TRAJ18 defined iNKT TCRs. A search of VDJdb, accessed on 1 November 2021, was run for TCRs annotated to CMV, EBV and SARS-CoV-2, with TCRs annotated for multiple antigens excluded. The raw public reads went through TCRdb reprocessing: fastp at Q25, MiXCR clone calling, in-frame beta chains kept. Every entry covers one CDR3 protein and lists the most common genes and DNA from its rows. These V and J calls rely on TCRdb rather than the paper's analysis. The sample has 70,000 to 80,000 distinct CDR3 sequences on record, roughly an eighth of them singletons. Approximately 2.6% of the sample rests with the top ten.

The source of this sequence is an adult who was a healthcare worker with PCR-confirmed SARS-CoV-2 infection or an uninfected control (not recorded which). The sequenced sample was whole blood, obtained at baseline. The chain links TRBV3-1 with TRBJ1-1, and the D gene may be TRBD1, 5 bases matching. CDR3 sequence: CASSRRQMNTEAFF. DNA sequence: TGTGCCAGCAGCCGACGACAGATGAACACTGAAGCTTTCTTT.